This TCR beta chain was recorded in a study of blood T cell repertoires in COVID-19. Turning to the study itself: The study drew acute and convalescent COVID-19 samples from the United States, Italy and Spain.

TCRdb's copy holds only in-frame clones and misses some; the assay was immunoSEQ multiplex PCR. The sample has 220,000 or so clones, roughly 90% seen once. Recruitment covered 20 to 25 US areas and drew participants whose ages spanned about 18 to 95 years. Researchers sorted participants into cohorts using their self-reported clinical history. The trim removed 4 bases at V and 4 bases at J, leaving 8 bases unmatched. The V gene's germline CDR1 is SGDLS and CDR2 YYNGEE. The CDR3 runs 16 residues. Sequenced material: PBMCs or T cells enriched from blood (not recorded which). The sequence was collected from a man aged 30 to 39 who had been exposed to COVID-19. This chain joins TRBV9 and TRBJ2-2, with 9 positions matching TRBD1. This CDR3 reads CASSQRTGVRTGELFF. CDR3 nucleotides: TGTGCCAGCAGCCAGAGGACAGGGGTGCGCACCGGGGAGCTGTTTTTT.